Reported below is one T cell receptor beta chain. Its antigen is undetermined. This CDR3 is built from 13 residues. Losses at the gene ends were 5 bases for V and 6 bases for J; bases not matched to a gene: 2. Germline assignment: CDR1 MNHEY and CDR2 SMNVEV (reference sequence). This table comes from immunoSEQ multiplex PCR, and its TCRdb copy is limited to in-frame clones, with some not included. The repertoire holds fewer than 70,000 clones, with 89% as singletons. The data were obtained in a study of OX40 agonist ivuxolimab in advanced cancers. Broader study findings: Expanded clones tended on average to be more numerous among CD8+ T cells than CD4+. Clonal expansion was seen in CD4+ and CD8+ blood T cells by week 6 at 0.1 to 3.0 mg/kg. Some nonresponders likewise displayed low normalized T-cell clonal expansion.

Source: CD4+ or CD8+ T cells sorted from blood, taken in a trial of the OX40 agonist ivuxolimab. V and J are TRBV27 and TRBJ1-5; 9 bases map to TRBD1. The receptor was derived from an adult with an advanced solid tumor such as melanoma, head and neck, liver or kidney cancer. CDR3 loop: CASSRQGGQPQHF. CDR3 coding DNA: TGTGCCAGCAGTCGACAGGGGGGTCAGCCCCAGCATTTT.